This is a list of T cell receptor beta chains from one sample in a study of prognosis after radiotherapy for stage I lung cancer. TCRdb used MiXCR to reprocess the multiplex PCR reads, holding one entry per CDR3 protein. The table has over 10,000 distinct CDR3 sequences, 40% to 55% seen once. The specimen was PBMCs, collected before or after stereotactic body radiation therapy (not recorded which). The source is a donor over 45 with non-small cell lung cancer. The CDR3 runs from the conserved cysteine through the conserved F or W. A D gene is named only where the DNA matches it firmly. Not all rows give a size; the values are once, few, many and, for expanded clones, a class.

D: NA; length: 14; size: medium-sized; V: TRBV6-1; J: TRBJ1-2; DNA: TGTGCCAGCAGTGAGGGGATGGGCCTTGTTGGCTACACCTTC; CDR3: CASSEGMGLVGYTF
D: TRBD1; length: 16; size: many; V: TRBV4-2; J: TRBJ1-2; DNA: TGTGCCAGCAGCCAAAAGGGACAGGAACCCTACTATGGCTACACCTTC; CDR3: CASSQKGQEPYYGYTF
D: NA; length: 11; size: NA; V: TRBV5-1; J: TRBJ2-1; DNA: TGCGCCAGCAGCCGACTGGATGAGCAGTTCTTC; CDR3: CASSRLDEQFF
D: NA; length: 13; size: medium-sized; V: TRBV20-1; J: TRBJ2-1; DNA: TGCAGTGCCCGAGACAGGGACTGGTCTGAGCAGTTCTTC; CDR3: CSARDRDWSEQFF
D: NA; length: 13; size: NA; V: TRBV7-9; J: TRBJ2-6; DNA: TGTGCCAGCAGCTTTGGTGGGGCCAACGTCCTGACTTTC; CDR3: CASSFGGANVLTF
D: TRBD2; length: 15; size: many; V: TRBV18; J: TRBJ2-7; DNA: TGTGCCAGCTCCCTTCGGGGGGAAAGTTCCTACGAGCAGTACTTC; CDR3: CASSLRGESSYEQYF
D: NA; length: 15; size: NA; V: TRBV20-1; J: TRBJ1-6; DNA: TGCAGTGCTAGTCCCCCTACAGGGAACAATTCACCCCTCCACTTT; CDR3: CSASPPTGNNSPLHF
D: TRBD2; length: 16; size: NA; V: TRBV6-2/TRBV6-3; J: TRBJ2-1; DNA: TGTGCCAGCAGTACTCCTAGCGGCCTCTCCTACAATGAGCAGTTCTTC; CDR3: CASSTPSGLSYNEQFF
D: NA; length: 15; size: many; V: TRBV6-1; J: TRBJ1-4; DNA: TGTGCCACCTCGGGGGGTACAGGGTATCGGGAAAAACTGTTTTTT; CDR3: CATSGGTGYREKLFF
D: TRBD2; length: 16; size: NA; V: TRBV5-1; J: TRBJ2-3; DNA: TGCGCCAGCAGCTTAAACGGGAGGGCCCGAGGGGATACGCAGTATTTT; CDR3: CASSLNGRARGDTQYF
D: TRBD1; length: 13; size: medium-sized; V: TRBV12-3/TRBV12-4; J: TRBJ1-2; DNA: TGTGCCAGCAGTCCGGGACAGGTCTATGGCTACACCTTC; CDR3: CASSPGQVYGYTF
D: NA; length: 16; size: many; V: TRBV19; J: TRBJ1-1; DNA: TGTGCCAGTAGTAAGATTTTCAGGGGCGAGAACACTGAAGCTTTCTTT; CDR3: CASSKIFRGENTEAFF
D: TRBD2; length: 15; size: NA; V: TRBV15; J: TRBJ2-1; DNA: TGTGCCACCAGCAGATCGCGGGAGGTTTACAATGAGCAGTTCTTC; CDR3: CATSRSREVYNEQFF
D: TRBD1; length: 15; size: few; V: TRBV28; J: TRBJ1-5; DNA: TGTGCCAGCAGAGGAAGAAACAGGGGGAATCAGCCCCAGCATTTT; CDR3: CASRGRNRGNQPQHF
D: NA; length: 14; size: many; V: TRBV7-9; J: TRBJ2-2; DNA: TGTGCCAGCAGTCTCACGGGGGAGAGCGGGGAGCTGTTTTTT; CDR3: CASSLTGESGELFF
D: NA; length: 12; size: NA; V: TRBV7-2; J: TRBJ1-3; DNA: TGTGCCAGCAGCCAGGGGGGAAACACCATATATTTT; CDR3: CASSQGGNTIYF
D: TRBD1; length: 14; size: NA; V: TRBV28; J: TRBJ1-4; DNA: TGTGCCAGCACACAGGGGCCGAACAATGAAAAACTGTTTTTT; CDR3: CASTQGPNNEKLFF
D: TRBD1; length: 15; size: medium-sized; V: TRBV11-3; J: TRBJ2-1; DNA: TGTGCCAGCAGCTTTGGGACAGGGGGTGCGGGATCTCAGTTCTTC; CDR3: CASSFGTGGAGSQFF
D: TRBD1; length: 14; size: medium-sized; V: TRBV27; J: TRBJ2-7; DNA: TGTGCCAGCAGTCTTCGACAGGGGCCACGGGAGCAGTACTTC; CDR3: CASSLRQGPREQYF
D: NA; length: 13; size: NA; V: TRBV27; J: TRBJ1-6; DNA: TGTGCCAGCAGTTTATTTCCCCCGGAACCCCTCCACTTT; CDR3: CASSLFPPEPLHF
D: TRBD2; length: 15; size: once; V: TRBV11-1; J: TRBJ2-7; DNA: TGTGCCAGCAGCTTAGGTGCTAGCGGACCGGGGGAGCAGTACTTC; CDR3: CASSLGASGPGEQYF
D: NA; length: 13; size: many; V: TRBV7-2; J: TRBJ1-1; DNA: TGTGCCAGCAGCCCACAGGGTTTCACTGAAGCTTTCTTT; CDR3: CASSPQGFTEAFF
D: NA; length: 15; size: many; V: TRBV10-3; J: TRBJ2-7; DNA: TGTGCCACGTGGACCCCCCTAGTATCCTCCCTCGAGCAGTACTTC; CDR3: CATWTPLVSSLEQYF
D: TRBD1; length: 14; size: NA; V: TRBV20-1; J: TRBJ1-2; DNA: TGCAGTGCTAGAGGCACCAGGACAGGGGTCGGCGGCTCCTTC; CDR3: CSARGTRTGVGGSF
D: TRBD1; length: 16; size: many; V: TRBV6-1; J: TRBJ1-5; DNA: TGTGCCAGCAGTGGCCGGGACAGGGGTCTCAATCAGCCCCAGCATTTT; CDR3: CASSGRDRGLNQPQHF
D: TRBD1; length: 14; size: many; V: TRBV10-3; J: TRBJ2-2; DNA: TGTGCCATCAGAGGGACAGGGCATACCGGGGAGCTGTTTTTT; CDR3: CAIRGTGHTGELFF
D: NA; length: 16; size: NA; V: TRBV6-1; J: TRBJ1-5; DNA: TGTGCCGGCAGGCCGACAGGATCTCAGCGCAATCAGCCCCAGCATTTT; CDR3: CAGRPTGSQRNQPQHF
D: TRBD1; length: 16; size: medium-sized; V: TRBV7-8; J: TRBJ2-2; DNA: TGTGCCAGCAGCTTAGGGTACAGGGGTGGTTCCGGGGAGCTGTTTTTT; CDR3: CASSLGYRGGSGELFF
D: NA; length: 13; size: many; V: TRBV3-1; J: TRBJ1-5; DNA: TGTGCCAGCAGCCAAGATCGGTTTCAGCCCCAGCATTTT; CDR3: CASSQDRFQPQHF
D: NA; length: 13; size: NA; V: TRBV7-9; J: TRBJ2-5; DNA: TGTGCCAGCAGCTTAGCAGGGGGAGAGACCCAGTACTTC; CDR3: CASSLAGGETQYF
D: TRBD2; length: 19; size: once; V: TRBV5-4; J: TRBJ2-5; DNA: TGTGCCAGCAGCTTGGCACTAGCGGGAGGGCGGGCCTCTGGGGAGACCCAGTACTTC; CDR3: CASSLALAGGRASGETQYF
D: NA; length: 14; size: many; V: TRBV29-1; J: TRBJ2-3; DNA: TGCAGCGTGTCCCCTGGCGGTTCTGGGGATACGCAGTATTTT; CDR3: CSVSPGGSGDTQYF
D: NA; length: 16; size: many; V: TRBV3-1; J: TRBJ2-3; DNA: TGTGCCAGCAGCCAAGTTGAGCCTAAATACACAGATACGCAGTATTTT; CDR3: CASSQVEPKYTDTQYF
D: NA; length: 13; size: NA; V: TRBV7-9; J: TRBJ1-2; DNA: TGTGCCAGCAGCCAACAGACAGACTATGGCTACACCTTC; CDR3: CASSQQTDYGYTF
D: NA; length: 16; size: many; V: TRBV7-3; J: TRBJ2-7; DNA: TGTGCCAGCACCCAAAGTAGCTACAGGGCCGCCTACGAGCAGTACTTC; CDR3: CASTQSSYRAAYEQYF
D: NA; length: 15; size: NA; V: TRBV3-1; J: TRBJ2-3; DNA: TGTGCCAGCATCCAAGATAACGGGCGGACAGATACGCAGTATTTC; CDR3: CASIQDNGRTDTQYF
D: NA; length: 15; size: NA; V: TRBV15; J: TRBJ1-3; DNA: TGTGCCACCAGCCCTCGGGGGGCTGCTGGAAACACCATATATTTT; CDR3: CATSPRGAAGNTIYF
D: NA; length: 14; size: NA; V: TRBV24-1; J: TRBJ2-2; DNA: TGTGCCACCAGTGATTTTGGGAGCACCGGGGAGCTGTTTTTT; CDR3: CATSDFGSTGELFF
D: NA; length: 15; size: NA; V: TRBV6-2/TRBV6-3; J: TRBJ2-7; DNA: TGTGCCAGCAGTTACGGCGGGTTGATCTCCTGCGAGCAGTACTTC; CDR3: CASSYGGLISCEQYF
D: NA; length: 15; size: once; V: TRBV13; J: TRBJ2-2; DNA: TGTGCCAGCAGCATATACCAGGGCTCCACCGGGGAGCTGTTTTTT; CDR3: CASSIYQGSTGELFF
D: NA; length: 16; size: NA; V: TRBV6-1; J: TRBJ2-1; DNA: TGTGCCAGCAGCTCCAACACCGGACTCTCCTACAATGAGCAGTTCTTC; CDR3: CASSSNTGLSYNEQFF
D: NA; length: 11; size: medium-sized; V: TRBV7-8; J: TRBJ2-7; DNA: TGTGCCAGCAGCTCGAACTACGAGCAGTACTTC; CDR3: CASSSNYEQYF
D: TRBD2; length: 18; size: many; V: TRBV19; J: TRBJ2-1; DNA: TGTGCCAGTAGTATGGGACTAGCGGGTGCATTTTCCTACAATGAGCAGTTCTTC; CDR3: CASSMGLAGAFSYNEQFF
D: NA; length: 13; size: NA; V: TRBV30; J: TRBJ1-5; DNA: TGTGCCTGGAGTGTCAGGGCCCTTCAGCCCCAGCATTTT; CDR3: CAWSVRALQPQHF
D: NA; length: 13; size: many; V: TRBV7-8; J: TRBJ2-5; DNA: TGTGCCAGCAGCTCACGGACACCCGGGAGCCAGTACTTC; CDR3: CASSSRTPGSQYF
D: NA; length: 16; size: NA; V: TRBV12-3/TRBV12-4; J: TRBJ2-1; DNA: TGTGCCAGCAGTCCGCAGGACTCAAGCTCCTACAATGAGCAGTTCTTC; CDR3: CASSPQDSSSYNEQFF
D: NA; length: 12; size: NA; V: TRBV28; J: TRBJ1-5; DNA: TGTGCCAGCAGTCATAAACGTCGGCCCCAGCATTTT; CDR3: CASSHKRRPQHF
D: TRBD1; length: 12; size: NA; V: TRBV2; J: TRBJ1-1; DNA: TGTGCCAGCAGGAGACAGGGTAATGAAGCTTTCTTT; CDR3: CASRRQGNEAFF
D: TRBD2; length: 14; size: NA; V: TRBV12-3/TRBV12-4; J: TRBJ2-1; DNA: TGTGCCAGCAGGCCAGCGGGGCCCTACAATGAGCAGTTCTTC; CDR3: CASRPAGPYNEQFF
D: NA; length: 14; size: NA; V: TRBV6-2/TRBV6-3; J: TRBJ1-2; DNA: TGTGCCAGCAGTTACAAAGGGGATTCCTATGGCTACACCTTC; CDR3: CASSYKGDSYGYTF
D: NA; length: 15; size: NA; V: TRBV7-2; J: TRBJ2-3; DNA: TGTGCCAGCAGCTTAGATGGCGGCTGTGCCCTACCGCAGTATTTT; CDR3: CASSLDGGCALPQYF
D: TRBD2; length: 15; size: NA; V: TRBV6-2/TRBV6-3; J: TRBJ2-3; DNA: TGTGCCAGCAGTGCGACTAGCGGGAGCGCGGATACGCAGTATTTT; CDR3: CASSATSGSADTQYF
D: NA; length: 15; size: medium-sized; V: TRBV9; J: TRBJ1-3; DNA: TGTGCCAGCAGCTTAGGACGGATCTCTGGAAACACCATATATTTT; CDR3: CASSLGRISGNTIYF
D: NA; length: 15; size: many; V: TRBV2; J: TRBJ2-3; DNA: TGTGCCAGCAGTCCACAGGGAGGGGGCACAGATACGCAGTATTTT; CDR3: CASSPQGGGTDTQYF
D: TRBD2; length: 12; size: many; V: TRBV29-1; J: TRBJ2-1; DNA: TGCAGCGTTGTGACTAGCGGGCCTGAGCAGTTCTTC; CDR3: CSVVTSGPEQFF
D: NA; length: 16; size: once; V: TRBV15; J: TRBJ2-5; DNA: TGTGCCACCAGCAGAGACGACAGGTTCGATCCAGAGACCCAGTACTTC; CDR3: CATSRDDRFDPETQYF
D: TRBD1; length: 14; size: medium-sized; V: TRBV28; J: TRBJ2-7; DNA: TGTGCCAGCAGGGGACAGCCGAAAGTCTACGAGCAGTACTTC; CDR3: CASRGQPKVYEQYF
D: NA; length: 15; size: NA; V: TRBV6-5; J: TRBJ1-6; DNA: TGTGCCAGCAGTTATGGCCGATACAATAATTCACCCCTCCACTTT; CDR3: CASSYGRYNNSPLHF
D: NA; length: 16; size: NA; V: TRBV4-2; J: TRBJ2-2; DNA: TGTGCCAGCAGCCCGGGAAAGGGGTATGGGAACGGGGAGCTGTTTTTT; CDR3: CASSPGKGYGNGELFF
D: TRBD1; length: 13; size: NA; V: TRBV10-2; J: TRBJ2-7; DNA: TGCGCCAGCAGAGGGACAGCCTCCTACGAGCAGTACTTC; CDR3: CASRGTASYEQYF